The 8 T cell receptor beta chains reported below all come from one sample, sequenced in a study of PD-1 blockade in classical Hodgkin lymphoma. Here immunoSEQ multiplex PCR was the method, and the copy in TCRdb shows in-frame clones only, minus some. The data show 50,000 to 65,000 clones, 91% seen once. Time point noted: cycle 4 day 1 (C4D1), after around six weeks of nivolumab. Every single patient, without exception, relapsed after autologous stem cell transplantation, and brentuximab vedotin exposure varied. The sample here was peripheral blood mononuclear cells (PBMCs), taken before the fourth cycle of nivolumab. These receptors were collected from a human donor with classical Hodgkin lymphoma.

In this sample, this clone turned up once. The chain's CDR3 is CASSLSYGGDEQFF. In nucleotides, the CDR3 is TGCGCCAGCAGCCTATCCTACGGGGGCGATGAGCAGTTCTTC. The rearrangement joins TRBV4-1 to TRBJ2-1; D possibly matches TRBD1 or TRBD2 (6 bases each). In germline, CDR1 is MGHRA, CDR2 YSYEKL. The CDR3 consists of 14 residues. V was clipped by 4 bases and J by 8 bases, with 15 bases between them.

The rearrangement links TRBV15 to TRBJ1-6; D remains ambiguous. Trimming shortened V by 0 bases and J by 18 bases, and 21 bases separated the two germline ends. The CDR3 is 15 amino acids. Germline V gene lookup returns CDR1 LNHNV and CDR2 YYDKDF (reference sequence). The CDR3 here is CATSRDRGVLGLPHF. The DNA of the CDR3 is TGTGCCACCAGCAGAGATCGTGGGGTTTTAGGACTCCCCCACTTT.

This clone was seen more than once but under ten times. The chain uses TRBV6-6 and TRBJ1-1; D is uncertain. V was pared by 5 bases and J by 2 bases, with 6 bases between. The length of the CDR3 is 12 residues. Germline V gene sequence: CDR1 MNHNY, CDR2 SVGAGI (reference sequence). CDR3 amino acids: CASSHPNTEAFF. In nucleotides, the CDR3 is TGTGCCAGCAGTCACCCCAACACTGAAGCTTTCTTT.

The V and J genes are TRBV7-2 and TRBJ2-7; TRBD1 or TRBD2 may be the D gene (5 bases each). V lost 5 bases and J 3 bases, leaving 20 bases between the germline ends. CDR1 SGHTA and CDR2 FQGNSA come from the germline V gene. The length of the CDR3 is 16 residues. The DNA of the CDR3 is TGTGCCAGCAGCCTCTTCCAGGGACGCCCCATCTACGAGCAGTACTTC. It encodes CASSLFQGRPIYEQYF. The full variable domain, in which reference TRBV7-2 and TRBJ2-7 provide the parts outside the CDR3, is GAGVSQSPSNKVTEKGKDVELRCDPISGHTALYWYRQSLGQGLEFLIYFQGNSAPDKSGLPSDRFSAERTGGSVSTLTIQRTQQEDSAVYLCASSLFQGRPIYEQYFGPGTRLTVT.

The V and J genes are TRBV7-4 and TRBJ2-1; 10 bases are a match to TRBD2. The V and J ends lost 2 bases and 0 bases, in that order; junction bases with no gene match: 22. The CDR3 covers 23 residues. Germline V lookup: CDR1 SGHVT, CDR2 SQSDAQ. The CDR3 nucleotides read TGTGCCAGCAGCTTAATCCGGCTAGCGGGGGTTGCCATCTATATGAGCTCCTACAATGAGCAGTTCTTC. It translates to CASSLIRLAGVAIYMSSYNEQFF.

In its sample, this clone was seen once. The chain carries TRBV18 and TRBJ2-7, with D tentatively TRBD2 (6 bases). CDR1 and CDR2 from the germline V gene are KGHSH and LQKENI. Trimming stripped 3 bases from V and 3 bases from J, with 18 bases between. This CDR3 region has 16 residues. The CDR3 bases are TGTGCCAGCTCACCCCCCGGGACGGGGCGGGGCTACGAGCAGTACTTC. Translated: CASSPPGTGRGYEQYF.

The CDR3 DNA reads as TGTGCCAGCAGTCCAAAGACGGGGGACACTGAAGCTTTCTTT. Its protein is CASSPKTGDTEAFF. The rearrangement uses TRBV6-5 and TRBJ1-1; tentatively, D is TRBD1 (5 bases). V lost 5 bases, J lost 3 bases, and 13 bases lay in between. Looked up from germline, CDR1 is MNHEY and CDR2 is SVGAGI. This CDR3 comprises 14 residues.

The V call is TRBV7-9, the J call TRBJ2-5; 9 bases agree with TRBD2. After removal of 1 base from V and 5 bases from J, the junction contained 8 bases not matched to a gene. Germline V gene data show CDR1 as SEHNR and CDR2 as FQNEAQ (reference sequence). The CDR3 sequence is 16 residues long. The CDR3 sequence: CASSLGPRGGRETQYF. The CDR3 nucleotides are TGTGCCAGCAGCTTAGGGCCGCGGGGGGGCCGGGAGACCCAGTACTTC.